The clone carrying this TCR beta chain was seen repeatedly, ten times or more. Unique molecular identifiers tagged the TCRbeta library. TCRdb reprocessed the PCR reads via MiXCR and lists one record per CDR3 protein. In the table there are roughly 220,000 distinct CDR3 sequences, more than 7.5% of which are singletons. This specimen comes from a study of T-cell reconstitution after alpha-beta-depleted transplantation in children. This CDR3 spans 15 amino acids. V dropped 3 bases and J dropped 0 bases, with 7 bases sitting between them. CDR1 SGHRS and CDR2 YFSETQ come from the germline V gene. The receptor's source is a human donor who donated a stem cell graft to a child with SCID. The chain couples TRBV5-1 to TRBJ2-6, with D possibly called TRBD1 or TRBD2 (5 bases each). The source material was PBMCs from the stem cell graft donor, sampled from the stem cell graft. CDR3 residues: CASSWGFSGANVLTF. For the CDR3, the DNA is TGCGCCAGCAGCTGGGGGTTCTCTGGGGCCAACGTCCTGACTTTC.